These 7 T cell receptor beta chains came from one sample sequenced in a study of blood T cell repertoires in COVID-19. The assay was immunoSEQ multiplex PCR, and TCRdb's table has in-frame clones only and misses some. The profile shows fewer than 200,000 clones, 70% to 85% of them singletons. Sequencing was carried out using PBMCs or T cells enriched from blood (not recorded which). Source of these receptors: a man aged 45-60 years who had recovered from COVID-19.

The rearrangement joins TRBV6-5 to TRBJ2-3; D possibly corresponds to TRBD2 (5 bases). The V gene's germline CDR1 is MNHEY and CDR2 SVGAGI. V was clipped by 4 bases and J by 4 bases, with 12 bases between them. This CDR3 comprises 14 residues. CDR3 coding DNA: TGTGCCAGCAGTTTGAGGGTAGCCTCAGATACGCAGTATTTT. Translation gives CASSLRVASDTQYF.

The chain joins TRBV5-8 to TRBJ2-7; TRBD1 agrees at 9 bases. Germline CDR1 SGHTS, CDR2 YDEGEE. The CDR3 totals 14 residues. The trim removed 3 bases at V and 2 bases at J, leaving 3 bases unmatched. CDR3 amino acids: CASSWGQGPYEQYF. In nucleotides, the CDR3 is TGTGCCAGCAGCTGGGGACAGGGACCCTACGAGCAGTACTTC.

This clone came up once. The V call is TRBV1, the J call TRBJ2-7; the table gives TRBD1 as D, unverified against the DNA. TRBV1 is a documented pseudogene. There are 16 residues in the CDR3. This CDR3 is CTSSQELGGQSYEQYF. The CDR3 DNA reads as TGCACCAGCAGCCAAGAGTTAGGGGGACAATCCTACGAGCAGTACTTC.

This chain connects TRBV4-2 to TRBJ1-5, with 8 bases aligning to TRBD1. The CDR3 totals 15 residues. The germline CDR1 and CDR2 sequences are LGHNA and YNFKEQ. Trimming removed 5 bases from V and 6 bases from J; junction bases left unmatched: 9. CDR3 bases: TGTGCCAGCAGCTTAGGACAGGGCCCAAGTCAGCCCCAGCATTTT. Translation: CASSLGQGPSQPQHF.

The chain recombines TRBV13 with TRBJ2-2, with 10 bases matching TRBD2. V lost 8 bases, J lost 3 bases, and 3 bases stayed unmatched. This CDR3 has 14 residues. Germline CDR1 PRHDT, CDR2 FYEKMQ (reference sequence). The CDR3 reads CASQRGGYTGELFF. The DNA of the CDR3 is TGTGCCAGCCAGCGGGGGGGCTACACCGGGGAGCTGTTTTTT.

In DNA, the CDR3 is TGTGCCAGCAGCTGGGGACTGAGGGACACTGAAGCTTTCTTT. Translation gives CASSWGLRDTEAFF. V gene TRBV5-4 combines with J gene TRBJ1-1; D might be TRBD1 (5 bases). V gave up 3 bases and J gave up 3 bases, with 12 bases separating them. CDR3 length: 14 residues. Germline-derived CDR1 and CDR2 are SGHNT and YYREEE (reference sequence).

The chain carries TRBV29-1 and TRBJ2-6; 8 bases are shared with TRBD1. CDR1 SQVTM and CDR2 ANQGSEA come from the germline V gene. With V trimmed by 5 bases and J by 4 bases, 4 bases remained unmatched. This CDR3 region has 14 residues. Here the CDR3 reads CSVQGAGGANVLTF. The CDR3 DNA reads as TGCAGCGTTCAGGGGGCAGGAGGGGCCAACGTCCTGACTTTC.